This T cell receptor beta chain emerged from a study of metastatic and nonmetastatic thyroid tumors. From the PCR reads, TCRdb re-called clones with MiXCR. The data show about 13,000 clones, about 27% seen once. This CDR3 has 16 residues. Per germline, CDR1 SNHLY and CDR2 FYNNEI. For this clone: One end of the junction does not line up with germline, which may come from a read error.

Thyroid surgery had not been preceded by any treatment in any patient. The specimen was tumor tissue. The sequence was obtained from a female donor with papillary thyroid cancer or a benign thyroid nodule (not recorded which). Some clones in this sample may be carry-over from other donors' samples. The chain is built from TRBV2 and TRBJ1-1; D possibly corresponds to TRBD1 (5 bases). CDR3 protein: CASIGVSGPPNTEAFF. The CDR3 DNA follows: TGTGCCAGCATCGGCGTATCGGGGCCGCCGAACACTGAGGCTTTCTTT. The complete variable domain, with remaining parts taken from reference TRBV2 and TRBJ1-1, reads EPEVTQTPSHQVTQMGQEVILRCVPISNHLYFYWYRQILGQKVEFLVSFYNNEISEKSEIFDDQFSVERPDGSNFTLKIRSTKLEDSAMYFCASIGVSGPPNTEAFFGQGTRLTVV.